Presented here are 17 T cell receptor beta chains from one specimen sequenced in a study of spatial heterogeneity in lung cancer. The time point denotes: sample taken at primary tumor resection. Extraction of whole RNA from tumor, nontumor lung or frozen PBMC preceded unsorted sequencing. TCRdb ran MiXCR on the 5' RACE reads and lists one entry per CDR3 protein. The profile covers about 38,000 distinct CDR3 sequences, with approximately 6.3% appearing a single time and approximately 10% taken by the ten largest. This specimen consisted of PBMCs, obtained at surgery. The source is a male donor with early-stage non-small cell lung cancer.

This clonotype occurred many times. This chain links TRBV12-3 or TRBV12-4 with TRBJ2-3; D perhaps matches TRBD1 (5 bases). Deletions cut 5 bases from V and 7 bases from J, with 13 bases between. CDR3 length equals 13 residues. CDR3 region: CASSPTRAYTQYF. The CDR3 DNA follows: TGTGCCAGCAGTCCCACCAGGGCATATACGCAGTATTTT.

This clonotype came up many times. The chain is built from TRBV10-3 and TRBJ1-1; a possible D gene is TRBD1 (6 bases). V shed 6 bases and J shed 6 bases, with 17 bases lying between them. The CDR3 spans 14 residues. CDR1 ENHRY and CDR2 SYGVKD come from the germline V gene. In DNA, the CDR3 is TGTGCCATCAGGAAGGAGGGGGAACGGTCTGAAGCTTTCTTT. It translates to CAIRKEGERSEAFF.

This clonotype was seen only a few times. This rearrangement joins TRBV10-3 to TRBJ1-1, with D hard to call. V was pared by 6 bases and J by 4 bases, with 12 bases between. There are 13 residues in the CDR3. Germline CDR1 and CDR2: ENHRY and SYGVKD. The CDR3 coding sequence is TGTGCCATCAGCATAGGAAGGAGCACTGAAGCTTTCTTT. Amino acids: CAISIGRSTEAFF.

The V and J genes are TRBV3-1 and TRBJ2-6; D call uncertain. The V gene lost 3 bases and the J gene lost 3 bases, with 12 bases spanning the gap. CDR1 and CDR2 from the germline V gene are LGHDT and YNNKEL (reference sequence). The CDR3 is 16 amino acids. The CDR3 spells CASSHLGILGANVLTF. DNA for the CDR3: TGTGCCAGCAGCCATTTGGGGATCCTTGGGGCCAACGTCCTGACTTTC.

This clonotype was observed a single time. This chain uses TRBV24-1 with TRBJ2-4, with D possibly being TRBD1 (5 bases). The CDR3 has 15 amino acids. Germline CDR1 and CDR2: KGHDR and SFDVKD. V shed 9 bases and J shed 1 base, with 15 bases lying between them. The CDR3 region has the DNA TGTGCCACCTCAGAATCAGGGATCGCCAAAAACATTCAGTACTTC. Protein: CATSESGIAKNIQYF.

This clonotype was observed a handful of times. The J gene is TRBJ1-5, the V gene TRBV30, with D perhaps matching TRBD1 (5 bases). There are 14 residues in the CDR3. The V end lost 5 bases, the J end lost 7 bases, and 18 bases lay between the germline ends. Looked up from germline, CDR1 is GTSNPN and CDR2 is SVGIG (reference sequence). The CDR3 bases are TGTGCCTGGGCGGGACTGGGGACGTCCCAGCCCCAGCATTTT. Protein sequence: CAWAGLGTSQPQHF.

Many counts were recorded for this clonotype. Here the CDR3 DNA reads TGTGCCAGCAGCGTGGACAGTTCTCAAGAGACCCAGTACTTC. Translated: CASSVDSSQETQYF. The chain links TRBV9 to TRBJ2-5, with D possibly being TRBD1 (6 bases). The V end was cut by 2 bases, the J end by 2 bases, with 10 bases between. Germline CDR1 and CDR2: SGDLS and YYNGEE. The CDR3 length is 14 residues.

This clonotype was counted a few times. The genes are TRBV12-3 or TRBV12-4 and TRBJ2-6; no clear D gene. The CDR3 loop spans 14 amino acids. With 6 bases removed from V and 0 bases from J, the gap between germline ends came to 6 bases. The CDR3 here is CASSQDSGANVLTF. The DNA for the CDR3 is TGTGCCAGCAGCCAGGACTCTGGGGCCAACGTCCTGACTTTC.

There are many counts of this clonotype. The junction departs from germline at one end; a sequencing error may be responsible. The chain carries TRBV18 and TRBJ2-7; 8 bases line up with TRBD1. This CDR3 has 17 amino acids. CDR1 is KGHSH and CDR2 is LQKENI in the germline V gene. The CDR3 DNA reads TGTGCCAGCTCCCCACTCCCGACAGGGGCGTTGAACTACGAGCAGTACTTC. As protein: CASSPLPTGALNYEQYF.

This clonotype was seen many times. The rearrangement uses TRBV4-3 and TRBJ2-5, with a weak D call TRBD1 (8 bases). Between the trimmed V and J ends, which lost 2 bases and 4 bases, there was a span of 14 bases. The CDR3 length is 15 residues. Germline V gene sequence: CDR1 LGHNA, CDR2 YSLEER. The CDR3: CASSQSTGGGETQYF. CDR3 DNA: TGCGCCAGCAGCCAATCTACAGGGGGGGGAGAGACCCAGTACTTC.

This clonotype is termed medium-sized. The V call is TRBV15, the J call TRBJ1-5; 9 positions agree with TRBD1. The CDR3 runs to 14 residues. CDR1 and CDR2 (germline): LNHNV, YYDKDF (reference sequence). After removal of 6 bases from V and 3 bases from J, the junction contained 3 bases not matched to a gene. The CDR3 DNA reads TGTGCCACCAGACGGACAGGGGACAATCAGCCCCAGCATTTT. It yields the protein CATRRTGDNQPQHF.

CDR3 residues: CASRNRGSNQPQHF. The CDR3 bases are TGTGCCAGCAGGAACAGAGGTTCCAATCAGCCCCAGCATTTT. The rearrangement uses TRBV12-3 or TRBV12-4 and TRBJ1-5; the D is unclear. V lost 6 bases and J lost 3, with 12 bases in between. This CDR3 comprises 14 residues.

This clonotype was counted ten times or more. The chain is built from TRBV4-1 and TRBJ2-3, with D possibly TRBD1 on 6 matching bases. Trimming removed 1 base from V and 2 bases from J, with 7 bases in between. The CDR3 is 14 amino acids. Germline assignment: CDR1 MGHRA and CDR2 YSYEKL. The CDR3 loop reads CASSQGTVTDTQYF. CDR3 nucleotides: TGCGCCAGCAGCCAAGGGACAGTCACAGATACGCAGTATTTT.

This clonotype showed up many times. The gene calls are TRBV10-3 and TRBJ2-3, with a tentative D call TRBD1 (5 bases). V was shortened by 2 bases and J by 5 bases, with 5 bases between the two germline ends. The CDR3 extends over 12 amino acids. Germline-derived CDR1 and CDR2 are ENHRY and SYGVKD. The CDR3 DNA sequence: TGTGCCATCAGTGAGAGGGGAGATACGCAGTATTTT. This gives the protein CAISERGDTQYF.

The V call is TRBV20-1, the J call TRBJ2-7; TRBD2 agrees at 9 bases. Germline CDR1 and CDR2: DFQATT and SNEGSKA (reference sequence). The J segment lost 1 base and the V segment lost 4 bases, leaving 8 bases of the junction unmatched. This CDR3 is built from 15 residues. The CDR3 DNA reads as TGCAGTGCTATAAGCCTAGCGGGGTATTCCTACGAGCAGTACTTC. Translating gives CSAISLAGYSYEQYF.

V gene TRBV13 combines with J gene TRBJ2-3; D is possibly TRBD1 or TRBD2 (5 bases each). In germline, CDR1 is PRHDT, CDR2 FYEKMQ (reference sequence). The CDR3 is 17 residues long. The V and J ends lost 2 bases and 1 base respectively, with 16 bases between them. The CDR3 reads CASSLISWGSGTDTQYF. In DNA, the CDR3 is TGTGCCAGCAGCTTAATATCCTGGGGGTCGGGCACAGATACGCAGTATTTT.

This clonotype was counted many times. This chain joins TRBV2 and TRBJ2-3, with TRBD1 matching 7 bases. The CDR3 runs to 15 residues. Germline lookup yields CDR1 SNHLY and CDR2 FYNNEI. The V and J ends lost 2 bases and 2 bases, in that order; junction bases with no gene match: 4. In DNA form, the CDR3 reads TGTGCCAGCAGTGAAAGGGGGCGAGACACAGATACGCAGTATTTT. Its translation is CASSERGRDTDTQYF. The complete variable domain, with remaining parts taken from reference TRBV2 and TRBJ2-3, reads EPEVTQTPSHQVTQMGQEVILRCVPISNHLYFYWYRQILGQKVEFLVSFYNNEISEKSEIFDDQFSVERPDGSNFTLKIRSTKLEDSAMYFCASSERGRDTDTQYFGPGTRLTVL.